This passage covers 30 T cell receptor beta chains from one sample sequenced in a study of beta chain features in type 1 diabetes. The authors reverse transcribed all of the isolated RNA, so sequencing captured expressed TCRB transcripts. Profiling relied on immunoSEQ multiplex PCR, and the TCRdb table lists in-frame clones only, not all of them. The repertoire holds approximately 140,000 clones, with 6.5% to 8.5% as singletons. The sample comprised central memory CD4+ T cells from blood. The receptor source for this set is a woman in her twenties or thirties in good health.

The rearrangement uses TRBV7-3 and TRBJ1-3; unclear D gene. Germline values: CDR1 SGHTA, CDR2 FQGTGA. The V end was cut by 0 bases, the J end by 4 bases, with 4 bases between. The CDR3 is 13 amino acids. CDR3 bases: TGTGCCAGCAGCTTAACTCGGGGAAACACCATATATTTT. Translating gives CASSLTRGNTIYF. Full variable domain (rest looked up from reference TRBV7-3 and TRBJ1-3): GAGVSQTPSNKVTEKGKYVELRCDPISGHTALYWYRQSLGQGPEFLIYFQGTGAADDSGLPNDRFFAVRPEGSVSTLKIQRTERGDSAVYLCASSLTRGNTIYFGEGSWLTVV.

This clone was counted a few times. The rearrangement uses TRBV5-1 and TRBJ1-2, with D possibly matching TRBD1 (5 bases). Trimming left V 3 bases short and J 3 bases short, with 15 bases between. Germline lookup yields CDR1 SGHRS and CDR2 YFSETQ. The CDR3 length is 15 residues. This CDR3 is CASSSDSQGHYGYTF. As DNA, the CDR3 is TGCGCCAGCAGCTCCGACAGCCAAGGTCACTATGGCTACACCTTC. The full variable domain, completed using reference TRBV5-1 and TRBJ1-2, is KAGVTQTPRYLIKTRGQQVTLSCSPISGHRSVSWYQQTPGQGLQFLFEYFSETQRNKGNFPGRFSGRQFSNSRSEMNVSTLELGDSALYLCASSSDSQGHYGYTFGSGTRLTVV.

This clone has a handful of counts. This sequence joins TRBV14 and TRBJ2-6, with 7 bases fitting TRBD1. The J segment lost 1 base and the V segment lost 4 bases, leaving 13 bases of the junction unmatched. Germline-derived CDR1 and CDR2 are SGHDN and FVKESK. This CDR3 contains 19 residues. CDR3 protein: CASSPGRDRVLSGANVLTF. The DNA for the CDR3 is TGTGCCAGCAGCCCGGGTAGAGACAGGGTCCTGTCTGGGGCCAACGTCCTGACTTTC.

This clone was seen more than once but under ten times. This chain links TRBV5-1 with TRBJ1-5; D might be TRBD1 (5 bases). The CDR3 spans 14 residues. Germline CDR1 reads SGHRS; CDR2 reads YFSETQ. Trimming took 0 bases from V and 3 from J, leaving 7 bases between them. The CDR3 protein is CASSLEGSNQPQHF. CDR3 nucleotides: TGCGCCAGCAGCTTGGAGGGGTCCAATCAGCCCCAGCATTTT.

The chain uses TRBV25-1 and TRBJ1-1, with 9 bases lining up with TRBD1. The trim removed 5 bases at V and 4 bases at J, leaving 8 bases unmatched. This CDR3 spans 15 amino acids. Germline V gene lookup returns CDR1 MGHDK and CDR2 SYGVNS. CDR3 sequence: CASSLRTGESTEAFF. Written as DNA, the CDR3 is TGTGCCAGCAGTCTGCGGACAGGGGAAAGCACTGAAGCTTTCTTT. Full variable domain (missing parts from reference TRBV25-1 and TRBJ1-1): EADIYQTPRYLVIGTGKKITLECSQTMGHDKMYWYQQDPGMELHLIHYSYGVNSTEKGDLSSESTVSRIRTEHFPLTLESARPSHTSQYLCASSLRTGESTEAFFGQGTRLTVV.

This clone was picked up a small number of times. The chain is built from TRBV6-6 and TRBJ1-3; possibly TRBD1 for D (6 bases). Trimming shortened V by 8 bases and J by 0 bases, and 17 bases separated the two germline ends. This CDR3 spans 16 amino acids. Germline V gene lookup returns CDR1 MNHNY and CDR2 SVGAGI (reference sequence). The CDR3 DNA sequence: TGTGCCAGCCAACCCGGGGGGCTATACTCTGGAAACACCATATATTTT. It is translated as CASQPGGLYSGNTIYF.

The rearrangement joins TRBV19 to TRBJ1-1; D not resolved. Germline lookup yields CDR1 LNHDA and CDR2 SQIVND (reference sequence). V lost 5 bases and J 0 bases, leaving 4 bases between the germline ends. This CDR3 has 12 amino acids. The CDR3 reads CASSAVNTEAFF. The CDR3 DNA reads as TGTGCCAGTAGTGCAGTGAACACTGAAGCTTTCTTT.

The chain links TRBV7-2 to TRBJ2-2; TRBD2 agrees at 10 bases. CDR3 length: 15 amino acids. V was pared by 0 bases and J by 9 bases, with 4 bases of the junction left unmatched. The V gene's germline CDR1 is SGHTA and CDR2 FQGNSA. Here the CDR3 reads CASSLALAGARELFF. CDR3 nucleotide sequence: TGTGCCAGCAGCTTAGCCCTAGCGGGAGCCAGGGAGCTGTTTTTT. The full variable domain, completed using reference TRBV7-2 and TRBJ2-2, is GAGVSQSPSNKVTEKGKDVELRCDPISGHTALYWYRQSLGQGLEFLIYFQGNSAPDKSGLPSDRFSAERTGGSVSTLTIQRTQQEDSAVYLCASSLALAGARELFFGEGSRLTVL.

A few counts support this clone. V and J are TRBV19 and TRBJ1-5; TRBD1 aligns across 7 bases. Germline V gene data show CDR1 as LNHDA and CDR2 as SQIVND (reference sequence). The length of the CDR3 is 16 residues. The trim removed 4 bases at V and 0 bases at J, leaving 6 bases unmatched. The CDR3 loop reads CASSTTGTYSNQPQHF. The DNA of the CDR3 is TGTGCCAGTAGTACGACAGGGACTTATAGCAATCAGCCCCAGCATTTT.

As concerns this clone: The identical CDR3 is also encoded by other nucleotide sequences in the sample. The rearrangement joins TRBV14 to TRBJ2-3; D may be TRBD1 (6 bases). V dropped 2 bases and J dropped 5 bases, with 11 bases sitting between them. Germline V gene data show CDR1 as SGHDN and CDR2 as FVKESK. This CDR3 is built from 14 residues. In nucleotides, the CDR3 is TGTGCCAGCAGCCAATTGGACAGACAAGATACGCAGTATTTT. Translation gives CASSQLDRQDTQYF.

This chain links TRBV7-2 with TRBJ2-7; 9 bases map to TRBD2. V lost 1 base and J lost 6; bases outside the gene matches: 7. The CDR3 contains 15 residues. CDR1 and CDR2 (germline): SGHTA, FQGNSA. The CDR3 DNA sequence: TGTGCCAGCAGCTTAGAGGTAGCGGGAGTGGGCGAGCAGTACTTC. This codes for CASSLEVAGVGEQYF.

The chain links TRBV25-1 to TRBJ1-5; TRBD1 matches at 7 bases. Germline loops: CDR1 MGHDK, CDR2 SYGVNS. The CDR3 consists of 13 residues. J was trimmed by 7 bases and V by 7 bases; bases with no gene match: 7. The CDR3 DNA sequence: TGTGCCAGCAAGGGGGCTGCGGGCCAGCCCCAGCATTTT. Translation: CASKGAAGQPQHF.

The genes are TRBV7-8 and TRBJ1-5; weak D call: TRBD1 (6 bases). Trimming stripped 7 bases from V and 3 bases from J, with 16 bases between. The CDR3 loop spans 15 amino acids. From germline, CDR1 is SGHVS and CDR2 FQNEAQ. The CDR3 nucleotides are TGTGCCAGCACCCAAGGGGGTTTGGACAATCAGCCCCAGCATTTT. Its translation is CASTQGGLDNQPQHF.

This clone was seen only a few times. The chain is built from TRBV15 and TRBJ2-1, with D tentatively TRBD1 (6 bases). This CDR3 has 17 residues. Germline V gene lookup returns CDR1 LNHNV and CDR2 YYDKDF (reference sequence). V lost 2 bases, J lost 6 bases, and 20 bases lay in between. The CDR3 loop is CATSRSEDRTAFNEQFF. The CDR3 bases are TGTGCCACCAGCAGATCTGAAGACAGGACTGCCTTCAATGAGCAGTTCTTC. Full variable domain (remainder filled in from reference TRBV15 and TRBJ2-1): DAMVIQNPRYQVTQFGKPVTLSCSQTLNHNVMYWYQQKSSQAPKLLFHYYDKDFNNEADTPDNFQSRRPNTSFCFLDIRSPGLGDTAMYLCATSRSEDRTAFNEQFFGPGTRLTVL.

This clone was detected only a few times. The chain links TRBV28 to TRBJ1-2; 8 bases map to TRBD1. V shed 5 bases and J 4 bases; nucleotides not matched to a gene: 3. Looked up from germline, CDR1 is MDHEN and CDR2 is SYDVKM. This CDR3 region has 13 residues. The CDR3 sequence is CASSQGQVYGYTF. The CDR3 DNA follows: TGTGCCAGCAGTCAGGGACAGGTCTATGGCTACACCTTC.

This clone was seen ten or more times. The chain is built from TRBV7-2 and TRBJ2-3; 8 bases align to TRBD2. Germline CDR1 reads SGHTA; CDR2 reads FQGNSA. With 4 bases clipped from V and 0 bases from J, the junction kept 3 bases outside the gene matches. The CDR3 runs to 15 residues. DNA of the CDR3: TGTGCCAGCAGCTATAGCGGGGAGAGCACAGATACGCAGTATTTT. It specifies CASSYSGESTDTQYF.

The chain links TRBV4-2 to TRBJ2-3, with 7 bases fitting TRBD1. V was clipped by 3 bases and J by 1 base; unmatched bases: 1. Looked up from germline, CDR1 is LGHNA and CDR2 is YNFKEQ. The CDR3 extends over 14 amino acids. DNA for the CDR3: TGTGCCAGCAGCCACGGACAGGGCACAGATACGCAGTATTTT. It specifies CASSHGQGTDTQYF.

This clone was picked up a small number of times. The gene calls are TRBV5-6 and TRBJ2-7, with TRBD1 as a possible D gene (5 bases). Germline-derived CDR1 and CDR2 are SGHDT and YYEEEE. Between the trimmed V and J ends, which lost 4 bases and 4 bases, there was a span of 6 bases. The CDR3 has 11 amino acids. For the CDR3, the DNA is TGTGCCAGCAGCCGACAGTACGAGCAGTACTTC. This translates into CASSRQYEQYF.

The chain recombines TRBV18 with TRBJ2-7, with D possibly TRBD2 on 6 matching bases. The CDR3 extends over 13 amino acids. CDR1 KGHSH and CDR2 LQKENI come from the germline V gene. V was cut by 8 bases and J by 2 bases, with 13 bases left in between. Here the CDR3 DNA reads TGTGCCAGCAAGACTAGGGATGCCTACGAGCAGTACTTC. This translates into CASKTRDAYEQYF.

This clone was detected a few times. Other DNA sequences in the sample encode the same CDR3. The CDR3 sequence is CASSQDRGQPQHF. CDR3 coding DNA: TGCGCCAGCAGCCAAGACAGGGGTCAGCCCCAGCATTTT. The chain is built from TRBV4-3 and TRBJ1-5, with D possibly matching TRBD1 (6 bases). The V end was cut by 0 bases, the J end by 6 bases, with 6 bases between. The V gene's germline CDR1 is LGHNA and CDR2 YSLEER. The CDR3 covers 13 residues.

This clone was picked up many times. The DNA for the CDR3 is TGTGCCAGCAGCTTAGGCCCAGGGGCCCAAGAGACCCAGTACTTC. This translates into CASSLGPGAQETQYF. V is TRBV13 and J is TRBJ2-5; D perhaps matches TRBD1 (6 bases). CDR3 length: 15 residues. Per the germline V gene, CDR1 is PRHDT and CDR2 is FYEKMQ (reference sequence). V was cut by 0 bases and J by 1 base, with 9 bases left in between. The variable domain in full, completed from reference TRBV13 and TRBJ2-5, reads AAGVIQSPRHLIKEKRETATLKCYPIPRHDTVYWYQQGPGQDPQFLISFYEKMQSDKGSIPDRFSAQQFSDYHSELNMSSLELGDSALYFCASSLGPGAQETQYFGPGTRLLVL.

This clone was found a few times. The genes are TRBV9 and TRBJ2-6; D is perhaps TRBD1 (6 bases). Germline lookup yields CDR1 SGDLS and CDR2 YYNGEE. The length of the CDR3 is 19 residues. Trimming took 4 bases from V and 0 from J, leaving 20 bases between them. The CDR3 here is CASSPPTGFRSSGANVLTF. The CDR3 nucleotides are TGTGCCAGCAGCCCTCCGACAGGCTTCCGCAGCTCTGGGGCCAACGTCCTGACTTTC.

This clone was seen more than once but under ten times. The chain is built from TRBV18 and TRBJ2-1, with unresolved D. Trimming shortened V by 0 bases and J by 6 bases, and 9 bases separated the two germline ends. Germline V gives CDR1 KGHSH, CDR2 LQKENI. The length of the CDR3 is 14 residues. This chain's CDR3 is CASSPPPHGNEQFF. The CDR3 region has the DNA TGTGCCAGCTCACCACCTCCCCACGGCAATGAGCAGTTCTTC.

This clone was detected only a few times. The rearrangement uses TRBV7-2 and TRBJ2-1; TRBD2 might be the D (6 bases). The CDR3 is 14 amino acids. Germline CDR1 reads SGHTA; CDR2 reads FQGNSA. Trimming removed 5 bases at V and 4 bases at J, with 12 bases between. The CDR3, as DNA: TGTGCCAGCAGCGTTCGCGGAGGGTACAATGAGCAGTTCTTC. This codes for CASSVRGGYNEQFF.

This clone has a count of ten or more. The chain combines TRBV7-2 with TRBJ2-1, with TRBD2 matching 8 bases. V was clipped by 2 bases and J by 0 bases; unmatched bases: 6. Germline CDR1 SGHTA, CDR2 FQGNSA. There are 17 residues in the CDR3. The CDR3, as DNA: TGTGCCAGCAGCTTATGGGTTAGCGGGGACTCCTACAATGAGCAGTTCTTC. Translated, it gives CASSLWVSGDSYNEQFF.

There are a few counts of this clone. The V and J genes are TRBV29-1 and TRBJ1-2; the D is unclear. Germline lookup yields CDR1 SQVTM and CDR2 ANQGSEA. The CDR3 sequence is 14 residues long. V gave up 0 bases and J gave up 5 bases, with 13 bases separating them. CDR3 nucleotide sequence: TGCAGCGTTGAAGACACAGTCTTAGGTTATGGCTACACCTTC. This translates into CSVEDTVLGYGYTF.

The gene calls are TRBV9 and TRBJ2-7, with TRBD1 as a possible D gene (6 bases). Trimming pared 2 bases from V and 0 bases from J, leaving 9 bases between. This CDR3 region has 14 residues. Germline V gene sequence: CDR1 SGDLS, CDR2 YYNGEE. The CDR3 reads CASSVRTDSYEQYF. The DNA for the CDR3 is TGTGCCAGCAGCGTTAGGACAGACTCCTACGAGCAGTACTTC.

The chain uses TRBV15 and TRBJ2-1, with TRBD2 matching over 10 bases. Germline assignment: CDR1 LNHNV and CDR2 YYDKDF (reference sequence). Germline trimming cut 1 base from V and 5 bases from J; bases unmatched to any gene: 2. The CDR3 sequence is 15 residues long. The CDR3 sequence is CATSRGTSGHNEQFF. DNA of the CDR3: TGTGCCACCAGCAGAGGGACTAGCGGTCACAATGAGCAGTTCTTC. Full variable domain (outside the CDR3, taken from reference TRBV15 and TRBJ2-1): DAMVIQNPRYQVTQFGKPVTLSCSQTLNHNVMYWYQQKSSQAPKLLFHYYDKDFNNEADTPDNFQSRRPNTSFCFLDIRSPGLGDTAMYLCATSRGTSGHNEQFFGPGTRLTVL.

This clone was counted a few times. The chain combines TRBV15 with TRBJ2-3; 7 nucleotides align to TRBD1. The CDR3 has 17 residues. In germline, CDR1 is LNHNV, CDR2 YYDKDF (reference sequence). Trimming removed 0 bases from V and 3 bases from J; junction bases left unmatched: 9. CDR3 coding DNA: TGTGCCACCAGCAGAGAACCGGGACAGTATGGAACAGATACGCAGTATTTT. It encodes CATSREPGQYGTDTQYF. The whole variable domain, filled in from reference TRBV15 and TRBJ2-3, reads DAMVIQNPRYQVTQFGKPVTLSCSQTLNHNVMYWYQQKSSQAPKLLFHYYDKDFNNEADTPDNFQSRRPNTSFCFLDIRSPGLGDTAMYLCATSREPGQYGTDTQYFGPGTRLTVL.

In this sample, this clone turned up a few times. This chain connects TRBV28 to TRBJ2-7; 8 bases align to TRBD1. Per the germline V gene, CDR1 is MDHEN and CDR2 is SYDVKM. The CDR3 spans 15 residues. Trimming took 6 bases from V and 0 from J; bases not matched to a gene: 7. The CDR3 DNA reads TGTGCCAGCAGAGGAGCCGGGACAGGCTCCTACGAGCAGTACTTC. It yields the protein CASRGAGTGSYEQYF. The entire variable domain, with the rest obtained from reference TRBV28 and TRBJ2-7, is as follows: DVKVTQSSRYLVKRTGEKVFLECVQDMDHENMFWYRQDPGLGLRLIYFSYDVKMKEKGDIPEGYSVSREKKERFSLILESASTNQTSMYLCASRGAGTGSYEQYFGPGTRLTVT.